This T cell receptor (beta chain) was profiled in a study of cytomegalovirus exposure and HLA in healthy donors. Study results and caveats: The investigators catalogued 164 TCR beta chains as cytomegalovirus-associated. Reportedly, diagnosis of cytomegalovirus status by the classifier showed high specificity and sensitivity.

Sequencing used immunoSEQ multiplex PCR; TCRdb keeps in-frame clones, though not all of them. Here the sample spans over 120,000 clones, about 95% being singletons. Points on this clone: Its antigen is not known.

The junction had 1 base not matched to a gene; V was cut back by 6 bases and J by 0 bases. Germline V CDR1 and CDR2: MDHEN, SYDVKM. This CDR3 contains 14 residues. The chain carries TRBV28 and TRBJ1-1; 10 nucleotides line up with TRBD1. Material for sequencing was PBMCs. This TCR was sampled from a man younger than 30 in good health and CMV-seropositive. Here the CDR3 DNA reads TGTGCCAGCAGGGGACAGGGGATGAACACTGAAGCTTTCTTT. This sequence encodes CASRGQGMNTEAFF. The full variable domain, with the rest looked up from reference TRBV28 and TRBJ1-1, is DVKVTQSSRYLVKRTGEKVFLECVQDMDHENMFWYRQDPGLGLRLIYFSYDVKMKEKGDIPEGYSVSREKKERFSLILESASTNQTSMYLCASRGQGMNTEAFFGQGTRLTVV.